A selection of T cell receptor beta chains follows, all from one sample in a study of T cell clones after liver transplantation. Repertoires were generated with immunoSEQ multiplex PCR, while TCRdb's copy carries only in-frame clones and drops some. The repertoire includes fewer than 1,500 clones, about 29% of them detected once, and 20% to 25% sits in the top ten. Their target antigens are unknown. Sequencing was carried out using CD8+ T cells from PBMCs cultured with third-party cells. The source is a human patient who received a liver transplant. Some T cells may have originated in the graft donor. CDR3s include the opening cysteine and the closing phenylalanine or tryptophan. D genes are given only for firm matches. Size is stated for part of the rows, as once, few or many counts, or as a class when the clone is expanded.

D,J,size,V,DNA,CDR3
TRBD1,TRBJ2-7,NA,TRBV5-7,TGTGCCAGCAGCGCTGGACAGGGTTCCTACGAGCAGTACTTC,CASSAGQGSYEQYF
NA,TRBJ2-5,NA,TRBV13,TGTGCCAGCAGCCTCCCTTCTGACCCGTACCAAGAGACCCAGTACTTC,CASSLPSDPYQETQYF
TRBD1,TRBJ2-4,NA,TRBV5-4,TGCGCCAGCAGCCCTGGACAGGGGAGGAACATTCAGTACTTC,CASSPGQGRNIQYF
TRBD2,TRBJ2-7,NA,TRBV5-4,TGTGCCAGCAGCACCCTAGCGGGGAACTACGAGCAGTACTTC,CASSTLAGNYEQYF
NA,TRBJ2-3,NA,TRBV7-6,TGTGCCAGCAGCTTACAGGGGAGCACAGATACGCAGTATTTT,CASSLQGSTDTQYF
NA,TRBJ1-1,few,TRBV6-5,TGTGCCAGCACCAAACATGAGACTGAAGCTTTCTTT,CASTKHETEAFF
NA,TRBJ2-5,NA,TRBV6-5,TGTGCCAGCAGTTCTACAGGGGAGACCCAGTACTTC,CASSSTGETQYF
NA,TRBJ1-2,few,TRBV4-3,TGCGCCAGCAGCCAAGTCTTCGGAGACTATGGCTACACCTTC,CASSQVFGDYGYTF
NA,TRBJ2-2,large,TRBV6-1,TGTGCCAGCCCAGGAAACACCGGGGAGCTGTTTTTT,CASPGNTGELFF
TRBD1,TRBJ2-7,NA,TRBV28,TGTGCCAGCAGTTCTTATCGAACCGGGACAGGGGACTACGAGCAGTACTTC,CASSSYRTGTGDYEQYF
NA,TRBJ1-1,NA,TRBV1,TGCGCCAGCAGCCAAGATGGGTCAGGGGGGACTGAAGCTTTCTTT,CASSQDGSGGTEAFF
NA,TRBJ2-7,NA,TRBV13,TGTGCCAGCAGCTTAGTGGCCTACGAGCAGTACTTC,CASSLVAYEQYF
NA,TRBJ2-1,NA,TRBV21-1,TGTGCCAGCAGATACGCACTAGCTACCCATTCCGACAATGAGCAGTTCTTC,CASRYALATHSDNEQFF
NA,TRBJ1-3,medium-sized,TRBV6-6,TGTGCCAGCAGCCCCGATATAAACACCATATATTTT,CASSPDINTIYF
NA,TRBJ2-6,NA,TRBV5-4,TGTGCCAGCAGCTTGGCGGGGTCGAGCTCTGGGGCCAACGTCCTGACTTTC,CASSLAGSSSGANVLTF
NA,TRBJ1-2,NA,TRBV9,TGTGCCAGCAGCGTAGAGGGACCCACAGGGTACACCTTC,CASSVEGPTGYTF
TRBD2,TRBJ2-7,few,TRBV6-6,TGTGCCAGCAGTTGGGGACTAGGAGCCTACGAGCAGTACTTC,CASSWGLGAYEQYF
NA,TRBJ2-3,NA,TRBV30,TGTGCCTGGGGAGGGGGCACAGATACGCAGTATTTT,CAWGGGTDTQYF
NA,TRBJ1-2,once,TRBV5-1,TGCGCCAGCAGTACAGAAGTAGCCTCTCCCTATGGCTACACCTTC,CASSTEVASPYGYTF
NA,TRBJ1-3,large,TRBV13,TGTGCCAGCAGCCCCCCTTTTGGAAACACCATATATTTT,CASSPPFGNTIYF